A selection of T cell receptor beta chains follows, all from one sample in a study of metastatic and nonmetastatic thyroid tumors. MiXCR was used by TCRdb to re-call the PCR reads. Here the sample spans about 13,000 clones, approximately 23% being singletons. Sequenced material: adjacent normal tissue. Every receptor here comes from a female donor with papillary thyroid cancer or a benign thyroid nodule (not recorded which). Some clones in this sample may be carry-over from other donors' samples. Both conserved end residues are part of each CDR3. A D gene is named only where the DNA matches it firmly. The size entry is marked missing in some rows and otherwise reads once, few, many or a size class.

medium-sized	-	TRBV12-3/TRBV12-4	TRBJ2-5	CASSRTAYQETQYF	TGTGCCAGCAGCAGGACAGCCTACCAAGAGACCCAGTACTTC
-	-	TRBV7-3	TRBJ2-2	CASSPGVQGTYTGELFF	TGTGCCAGCAGCCCTGGTGTCCAGGGGACGTACACCGGGGAGCTGTTTTTT
-	-	TRBV9	TRBJ2-1	CASSVGEINEQFF	TGTGCCAGCAGCGTAGGAGAAATCAATGAGCAGTTCTTC
-	-	TRBV10-2	TRBJ2-7	CATWEPYEQYF	TGCGCCACATGGGAGCCCTACGAGCAGTACTTT
-	-	TRBV5-1	TRBJ2-1	CAGSWQFWRASDEQFF	TGCGCCGGCAGCTGGCAGTTTTGGAGGGCCTCGGATGAGCAGTTCTTC
-	-	TRBV13	TRBJ2-1	CASSLYNEQFF	TGTGCCAGCAGCTTATACAATGAGCAGTTCTTC
few	-	TRBV5-1	TRBJ1-2	CASSFGYGYTF	TGCGCCAGCAGCTTCGGATATGGCTACACCTTC
medium-sized	-	TRBV6-4	TRBJ2-5	CASSDSWAEETQYF	TGTGCCAGCAGTGACTCTTGGGCCGAGGAGACCCAGTACTTC
few	-	TRBV7-2	TRBJ2-3	CASSSEGITDAQYF	TGTGCCAGCAGCTCTGAAGGGATCACAGATGCGCAGTATTTT
-	TRBD1	TRBV5-1	TRBJ2-1	CASSIGTGDLDEQFF	TGCGCCAGCAGCATAGGGACAGGGGATCTTGATGAGCAGTTCTTC
medium-sized	TRBD1	TRBV2	TRBJ2-1	CASSTTGYNEQFF	TGTGCCAGCAGTACGACAGGGTACAATGAGCAGTTCTTC
few	-	TRBV27	TRBJ1-2	CASSPLGPLHGYTF	TGTGCCAGCAGTCCACTGGGGCCACTCCATGGCTACACCTTC
medium-sized	TRBD1	TRBV19	TRBJ2-7	CASSGTGGTGEQYF	TGTGCCAGTAGTGGGACAGGGGGCACGGGCGAGCAGTACTTC
-	-	TRBV9	TRBJ1-3	CASSERDNRGPGNTIYF	TGTGCCAGCAGCGAGAGGGACAATCGCGGACCTGGAAACACCATATATTTT
medium-sized	TRBD1	TRBV2	TRBJ1-1	CASKTGEGNTEAFF	TGTGCCAGTAAAACAGGGGAGGGGAACACTGAAGCTTTCTTT
many	-	TRBV5-1	TRBJ2-1	CASSLDGGEQFF	TGCGCCAGCAGCTTGGACGGGGGTGAGCAGTTCTTC
many	-	TRBV18	TRBJ2-2	CASSPPPYTGELFF	TGTGCCAGCTCACCACCCCCTTACACCGGGGAGCTGTTTTTT
few	-	TRBV7-2	TRBJ1-5	CASSLGGEQPQHF	TGTGCCAGCAGCTTAGGAGGGGAGCAGCCCCAGCATTTT
many	-	TRBV5-6	TRBJ1-2	CASSLVGGLVYGYTF	TGTGCCAGCAGCTTGGTGGGGGGCTTGGTCTATGGCTACACCTTC
-	-	TRBV7-2	TRBJ2-3	CASSRQLGDTQYF	TGTGCCAGCAGCCGCCAACTTGGGGATACGCAGTATTTT
-	-	TRBV6-1	TRBJ2-7	CASSEAGPYEQYF	TGTGCCAGCAGTGAGGCAGGGCCCTACGAGCAGTACTTC
many	-	TRBV3-1	TRBJ2-7	CASSQGPAYEQYF	TGTGCCAGCAGCCAGGGGCCTGCCTACGAGCAGTACTTC
few	-	TRBV12-3/TRBV12-4	TRBJ1-2	CASTKSRGDDYGYTF	TGTGCCAGCACGAAAAGTCGCGGCGACGACTATGGCTACACCTTC
few	TRBD2	TRBV7-9	TRBJ2-1	CASSRGGRAEFF	TGTGCCAGCTCCCGAGGCGGGAGGGCCGAGTTCTTC
-	-	TRBV4-1	TRBJ2-7	CASSQFESSYEQYF	TGCGCCAGCAGCCAATTTGAATCGTCCTACGAGCAGTACTTC
-	TRBD1	TRBV28	TRBJ1-1	CASSSRDRGPNTEAFF	TGTGCCAGCAGTTCCCGGGACAGGGGTCCGAACACTGAAGCTTTCTTT
medium-sized	TRBD1	TRBV6-1	TRBJ2-4	CASRGTGGTKNIQYF	TGTGCCAGCAGAGGGACAGGGGGGACCAAAAACATTCAGTACTTC
many	-	TRBV20-1	TRBJ1-3	CSARLLDRPGGNTIYF	TGCAGTGCTAGACTACTGGACCGACCGGGCGGAAACACCATATATTTT
many	TRBD2	TRBV28	TRBJ2-3	CASRAPGLAGLGTDTQYF	TGTGCCAGCAGAGCTCCGGGACTAGCGGGGCTGGGCACAGATACGCAGTATTTT
many	-	TRBV5-1	TRBJ2-7	CASSAYSGYEQYF	TGCGCCAGCAGCGCTTACTCAGGGTACGAGCAGTACTTC
-	-	TRBV7-3	TRBJ1-5	CASSLRLAGRGEPQHF	TGTGCCAGCAGCTTACGACTAGCGGGGAGGGGGGAGCCCCAGCATTTT
many	TRBD2	TRBV4-1	TRBJ2-7	CASSQDRQAGVSYEQYF	TGCGCCAGCAGCCAAGATAGGCAAGCGGGAGTGTCCTACGAGCAGTACTTC
many	TRBD2	TRBV19	TRBJ2-1	CASSLAFVAGVNNEQFF	TGTGCCAGTAGCCTAGCCTTTGTAGCGGGGGTAAACAATGAGCAGTTCTTC
few	-	TRBV28	TRBJ1-4	CASSLGLGGLNEKLFF	TGTGCCAGCAGTTTAGGGTTGGGGGGGCTTAATGAAAAACTGTTTTTT
few	-	TRBV6-1	TRBJ2-1	CASSEVGTNQFF	TGCGCCAGCAGTGAAGTGGGGACGAATCAGTTCTTC
-	-	TRBV27	TRBJ2-3	CASSQDGSTDTQYF	TGTGCCAGCAGCCAAGACGGTAGCACAGATACGCAGTATTTT
-	TRBD1	TRBV7-9	TRBJ2-1	CASSQTGSNNEQFF	TGTGCCAGCAGCCAGACAGGGTCTAATAATGAGCAGTTCTTC
medium-sized	-	TRBV6-1	TRBJ1-2	CASSPSLMGGNYGYTF	TGTGCCAGCAGTCCTTCCCTGATGGGGGGAAACTATGGCTACACCTTC
medium-sized	-	TRBV6-2/TRBV6-3	TRBJ2-1	CASSYRAGPYYNEQFF	TGTGCCAGCAGTTACCGAGCGGGTCCTTACTACAATGAGCAGTTCTTC
-	-	TRBV11-3	TRBJ2-5	CASSGTKETQHF	TGTGCCAGCAGTGGAACCAAAGAGACCCAGCACTTC
-	TRBD2	TRBV20-1	TRBJ2-3	CSAREFRLANTDTQYF	TGCAGTGCTAGAGAGTTCAGACTAGCGAACACAGATACGCAGTATTTT
few	-	TRBV10-2	TRBJ1-2	CASSPGFNYGYTF	TGCGCCAGCAGTCCCGGGTTTAACTATGGCTACACCTTC
medium-sized	-	TRBV20-1	TRBJ2-7	CSAFLFGRPYEQYF	TGCAGTGCTTTTCTCTTCGGGAGACCATACGAGCAGTACTTC
few	TRBD2	TRBV6-1	TRBJ2-7	CASSFSGARSEQYF	TGTGCCAGCAGTTTCAGCGGGGCGAGATCCGAGCAGTACTTC
few	TRBD1	TRBV27	TRBJ1-2	CASSPAGTANYGYTF	TGTGCCAGCAGTCCTGCCGGGACAGCTAACTATGGCTACACCTTC
few	-	TRBV12-3/TRBV12-4	TRBJ2-1	CASSPGGQSNEQFF	TGTGCCAGCAGTCCCGGGGGACAGAGCAATGAGCAGTTCTTC
-	-	TRBV6-1	TRBJ2-7	CASHPSGQGYEQYF	TGTGCCAGCCATCCTTCAGGACAAGGTTACGAGCAGTACTTC
-	-	TRBV9	TRBJ2-1	CASSVRAQTYNEQFF	TGTGCCAGCAGCGTGAGGGCGCAGACATACAATGAGCAGTTCTTC
-	-	TRBV3-1	TRBJ2-2	CASSHRDVGSGELFF	TGTGCCAGCAGCCACCGGGACGTGGGGTCTGGGGAGCTGTTTTTT
-	-	TRBV6-2/TRBV6-3	TRBJ2-7	CAARVQYF	TGTGCAGCTAGAGTGCAGTACTTC
few	-	TRBV19	TRBJ1-2	CASSVDRSYGYTF	TGTGCCAGTAGTGTGGACAGATCCTATGGCTACACCTTC
-	-	TRBV15	TRBJ1-1	CATSPYYTEAFF	TGTGCCACCAGCCCCTATTACACTGAAGCTTTCTTT
few	TRBD2	TRBV20-1	TRBJ2-7	CSARGDSGTPSSYEQYF	TGCAGTGCTAGAGGAGATAGCGGGACTCCTAGCTCCTACGAGCAGTACTTC
many	TRBD2	TRBV27	TRBJ2-5	CASTPSSGSSGETQYF	TGTGCCAGCACCCCTTCTAGCGGGAGCAGTGGGGAGACCCAGTACTTC
-	TRBD1	TRBV6-1	TRBJ1-4	CASRTGQGAEKLFF	TGTGCCAGCAGGACGGGACAGGGGGCGGAAAAACTGTTTTTT